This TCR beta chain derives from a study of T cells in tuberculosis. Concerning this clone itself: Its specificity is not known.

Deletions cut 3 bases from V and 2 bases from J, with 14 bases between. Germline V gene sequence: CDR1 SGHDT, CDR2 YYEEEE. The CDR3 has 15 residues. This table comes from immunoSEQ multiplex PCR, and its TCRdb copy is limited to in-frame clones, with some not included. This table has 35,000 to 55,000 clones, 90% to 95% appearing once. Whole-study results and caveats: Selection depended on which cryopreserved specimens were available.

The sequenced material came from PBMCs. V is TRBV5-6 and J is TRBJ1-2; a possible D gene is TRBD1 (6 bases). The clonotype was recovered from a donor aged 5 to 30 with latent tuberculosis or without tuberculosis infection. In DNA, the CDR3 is TGTGCCAGCAGCTCCCCGGGACAAGTGAACTATGGCTACACCTTC. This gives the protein CASSSPGQVNYGYTF.